These 24 T cell receptor beta chains came from one sample sequenced in a study of CD8 T cells in Susac syndrome. After extraction with the RNeasy kit, about 0.45 to 1 ug of the RNA was reverse transcribed using random hexamers. TCRdb passed the immunoSEQ multiplex PCR reads through MiXCR, listing each CDR3 protein once. The sample yields 150,000 to 200,000 distinct CDR3 sequences, 90% to 95% seen once. The sequencing input was CD4+ T cells from PBMCs. Source of these receptors: a human donor with Susac syndrome.

CDR3 sequence (DNA): TGTGCCAGCAGTCCGGCGAAGGGCTACACCGGGGAGCTGTTTTTT. This sequence encodes CASSPAKGYTGELFF. V usage is TRBV27 and J usage is TRBJ2-2, with D unresolved. Germline CDR1 and CDR2: MNHEY and SMNVEV (reference sequence). Trimming pared 5 bases from V and 3 bases from J, leaving 13 bases between. The CDR3 sequence is 15 residues long.

V is TRBV30 and J is TRBJ1-3; 9 bases fit TRBD1. The CDR3 is 14 amino acids. V shed 5 bases, J shed 2 bases, and the junction held 4 bases outside the gene matches. The germline V gene has CDR1 GTSNPN and CDR2 SVGIG (reference sequence). CDR3 in amino acids: CAWETGGPGNTIYF. In nucleotides, the CDR3 is TGTGCCTGGGAAACAGGGGGCCCTGGAAACACCATATATTTT.

The gene calls are TRBV14 and TRBJ1-1; 7 bases agree with TRBD1. V lost 3 bases to trimming and J lost 5 bases; unmatched junction nucleotides: 9. Germline lookup yields CDR1 SGHDN and CDR2 FVKESK. This CDR3 contains 15 residues. CDR3 sequence (DNA): TGTGCCAGCAGCCATCGAGGCAGGGGGGGTACTGAAGCTTTCTTT. Translation gives CASSHRGRGGTEAFF.

The chain has TRBV27 and TRBJ2-1, with 8 bases lining up with TRBD2. The CDR3 length is 16 residues. After removal of 0 bases from V and 7 bases from J, the junction contained 8 bases not matched to a gene. Germline-derived CDR1 and CDR2 are MNHEY and SMNVEV (reference sequence). CDR3 sequence reads: CASSLSAGATPNEQFF. The CDR3, as DNA: TGTGCCAGCAGTTTATCAGCGGGGGCCACCCCTAATGAGCAGTTCTTC.

On this clonotype itself: One junction end disagrees with the germline gene, perhaps due to a read error. This chain links TRBV7-7 with TRBJ2-1; D unclear. CDR1 and CDR2 from the germline V gene are SSHAT and FNYEAQ (reference sequence). The CDR3 totals 15 residues. Here the CDR3 DNA reads TGTGCTAGCAGCTTAAGTGCAGGTTCCTACAATGAGCAGTTCTTC. This codes for CASSLSAGSYNEQFF.

This rearrangement joins TRBV6-5 to TRBJ2-7, with D possibly being TRBD2 (5 bases). Trimming shortened V by 0 bases and J by 3 bases, and 12 bases separated the two germline ends. Germline-derived CDR1 and CDR2 are MNHEY and SVGAGI. This CDR3 contains 15 residues. CDR3 sequence reads: CASSYSAGQLYEQYF. DNA of the CDR3: TGTGCCAGCAGTTACTCTGCGGGTCAGCTCTACGAGCAGTACTTC.

The chain employs TRBV11-3 and TRBJ2-1; 11 bases map to TRBD1. This CDR3 region has 15 residues. V dropped 4 bases and J dropped 7; count of bases not matched to a gene: 6. Germline V gene data show CDR1 as SGHNT and CDR2 as YENEEA. The CDR3 DNA reads as TGTGCCAGCAGCTCTGGGGACAGGGGGAAGAATGAGCAGTTCTTC. Protein sequence: CASSSGDRGKNEQFF.

The chain uses TRBV12-3 or TRBV12-4 and TRBJ2-7, with TRBD2 identical over 7 bases. The J segment lost 3 bases and the V segment lost 1 base, leaving 9 bases of the junction unmatched. This CDR3 is built from 16 residues. Written as DNA, the CDR3 is TGTGCCAGCAGTTTAGACTTGGGGGAGGGCCGCTACGAGCAGTACTTC. The encoded protein is CASSLDLGEGRYEQYF.

This chain connects TRBV6-5 to TRBJ1-6; 12 positions match TRBD1. Germline loops: CDR1 MNHEY, CDR2 SVGAGI. Unmatched junction bases numbered 6, after V lost 0 bases and J lost 9 bases. CDR3 size: 17 residues. The CDR3 loop reads CASSYSTGQGAFSPLHF. The CDR3, as DNA: TGTGCCAGCAGTTACTCTACGGGACAGGGGGCATTTTCACCCCTCCACTTT.

The chain employs TRBV6-5 and TRBJ1-6; D may be TRBD1 (6 bases). This CDR3 region has 16 residues. CDR1 is MNHEY, CDR2 SVGAGI, per germline. V lost 2 bases and J lost 9, with 17 bases in between. The CDR3 is CASSYVLGQGGSPLHF. CDR3 nucleotides: TGTGCCAGCAGTTACGTCTTGGGACAAGGGGGTTCACCCCTCCACTTT.

The V call is TRBV19, the J call TRBJ1-5; D call uncertain. The germline V gene encodes CDR1 LNHDA and CDR2 SQIVND (reference sequence). The V end was cut by 5 bases, the J end by 4 bases, with 15 bases between. The CDR3 loop spans 15 amino acids. CDR3 bases: TGTGCCAGTAGTTTTACGGCGAGGGCTAATCAGCCCCAGCATTTT. Translating gives CASSFTARANQPQHF.

This chain links TRBV20-1 with TRBJ2-1; maybe TRBD2 (5 bases). The germline V gene encodes CDR1 DFQATT and CDR2 SNEGSKA (reference sequence). The CDR3 sequence is 13 residues long. Between the trimmed V and J ends, which lost 4 bases and 0 bases, there was a span of 7 bases. CDR3 loop: CSAIRGSYNEQFF. CDR3 DNA: TGCAGTGCTATTCGGGGCTCCTACAATGAGCAGTTCTTC.

This clonotype was found once. The chain has TRBV4-1 and TRBJ2-7; unclear D gene. The CDR3 consists of 14 residues. In germline, CDR1 is MGHRA, CDR2 YSYEKL. V lost 3 bases and J lost 5, with 14 bases in between. The CDR3 protein is CASSHLQARDEQYF. In DNA, the CDR3 is TGCGCCAGCAGCCACCTCCAGGCCCGGGACGAGCAGTACTTC.

J is TRBJ2-5 and V is TRBV18; maybe TRBD2 (5 bases). This CDR3 is built from 15 residues. The germline gives CDR1 KGHSH, CDR2 LQKENI. Trimming shortened V by 6 bases and J by 5 bases, and 19 bases separated the two germline ends. CDR3 nucleotides: TGTGCCAGCTCCCGATCCCAAGACTATTTTGAGACCCAGTACTTC. Protein product: CASSRSQDYFETQYF.

The chain joins TRBV3-1 to TRBJ2-7; D not certain. V was clipped by 1 base and J by 3 bases, with 7 bases between them. Per the germline V gene, CDR1 is LGHDT and CDR2 is YNNKEL (reference sequence). The CDR3 has 13 residues. The CDR3 spells CASSQANVYEQYF. In DNA form, the CDR3 reads TGTGCCAGCAGCCAAGCAAACGTCTACGAGCAGTACTTC.

This chain uses TRBV6-5 with TRBJ2-7; D gene ambiguous. V was cut by 1 base and J by 0 bases, with 13 bases left in between. The length of the CDR3 is 16 residues. Looked up from germline, CDR1 is MNHEY and CDR2 is SVGAGI. The DNA of the CDR3 is TGTGCCAGCAGTTACTATGGGGTGCTGGACTCCTACGAGCAGTACTTC. Translation gives CASSYYGVLDSYEQYF.

The rearrangement uses TRBV5-1 and TRBJ2-5; 11 positions agree with TRBD1. The germline V gene encodes CDR1 SGHRS and CDR2 YFSETQ. V trimming: 4 bases; J trimming: 4 bases; junction bases outside the gene matches: 3. The CDR3 runs to 14 residues. The CDR3 nucleotides read TGCGCCAGCAGCAAAGGGACAGGGGGAGAGACCCAGTACTTC. Its translation is CASSKGTGGETQYF.

The chain employs TRBV30 and TRBJ1-4; 9 bases align to TRBD1. The CDR3 totals 13 residues. Germline-derived CDR1 and CDR2 are GTSNPN and SVGIG (reference sequence). With V trimmed by 7 bases and J by 10 bases, 10 bases remained unmatched. CDR3 loop: CASGTGMYGKLFF. The DNA of the CDR3 is TGTGCCTCCGGGACAGGGATGTATGGAAAACTGTTTTTT.

The J gene is TRBJ2-2, the V gene TRBV29-1, with a tentative D call TRBD2 (6 bases). The germline gives CDR1 SQVTM, CDR2 ANQGSEA. The CDR3 has 15 amino acids. Trimming cost V 2 bases and J 0 bases, with 10 bases left between them. The CDR3 here is CSVERRDSNTGELFF. The CDR3 coding sequence is TGCAGCGTTGAACGGAGGGACTCGAACACCGGGGAGCTGTTTTTT.

The chain is built from TRBV9 and TRBJ2-1; 15 bases fit TRBD2. Germline lookup yields CDR1 SGDLS and CDR2 YYNGEE. This CDR3 has 19 residues. V lost 4 bases to trimming and J lost 1 base; unmatched junction nucleotides: 9. CDR3 DNA: TGTGCCAGCAGCCCCTTCGGGACTAGCGGGGGGCCATCCTACAATGAGCAGTTCTTC. It codes for CASSPFGTSGGPSYNEQFF.

The chain carries TRBV28 and TRBJ2-5; D is uncertain. The CDR3 covers 13 residues. Germline CDR1 is MDHEN and CDR2 is SYDVKM. V lost 6 bases and J 0 bases, leaving 8 bases between the germline ends. CDR3 protein: CASSPRNQETQYF. The CDR3 nucleotides are TGTGCCAGCAGCCCTCGGAACCAAGAGACCCAGTACTTC. Complete variable domain (other parts from reference TRBV28 and TRBJ2-5): DVKVTQSSRYLVKRTGEKVFLECVQDMDHENMFWYRQDPGLGLRLIYFSYDVKMKEKGDIPEGYSVSREKKERFSLILESASTNQTSMYLCASSPRNQETQYFGPGTRLLVL.

The chain is built from TRBV5-1 and TRBJ2-2, with 7 bases identical to TRBD1. The CDR3 has 15 amino acids. The germline V gene has CDR1 SGHRS and CDR2 YFSETQ. V lost 0 bases and J lost 4; bases outside the gene matches: 3. CDR3 region: CASSLEAGGTGELFF. The CDR3 region has the DNA TGCGCCAGCAGCTTGGAGGCAGGGGGCACCGGGGAGCTGTTTTTT.

The chain links TRBV7-8 to TRBJ1-3; D might be TRBD1 (5 bases). Per germline, CDR1 SGHVS and CDR2 FQNEAQ. The V and J ends lost 5 bases and 0 bases respectively, with 17 bases between them. The CDR3 has 17 amino acids. This CDR3 is CASSLQLTGYSGNTIYF. Here the CDR3 DNA reads TGTGCCAGCAGCCTACAGTTAACAGGTTACTCTGGAAACACCATATATTTT.

The genes are TRBV29-1 and TRBJ1-2; possibly TRBD1 for D (6 bases). With 6 bases removed from V and 0 bases from J, the gap between germline ends came to 11 bases. The CDR3 runs 13 residues. Germline V CDR1 and CDR2: SQVTM, ANQGSEA. The CDR3 sequence is CSVDRLANYGYTF. In DNA, the CDR3 is TGCAGCGTCGACAGGTTAGCTAACTATGGCTACACCTTC.